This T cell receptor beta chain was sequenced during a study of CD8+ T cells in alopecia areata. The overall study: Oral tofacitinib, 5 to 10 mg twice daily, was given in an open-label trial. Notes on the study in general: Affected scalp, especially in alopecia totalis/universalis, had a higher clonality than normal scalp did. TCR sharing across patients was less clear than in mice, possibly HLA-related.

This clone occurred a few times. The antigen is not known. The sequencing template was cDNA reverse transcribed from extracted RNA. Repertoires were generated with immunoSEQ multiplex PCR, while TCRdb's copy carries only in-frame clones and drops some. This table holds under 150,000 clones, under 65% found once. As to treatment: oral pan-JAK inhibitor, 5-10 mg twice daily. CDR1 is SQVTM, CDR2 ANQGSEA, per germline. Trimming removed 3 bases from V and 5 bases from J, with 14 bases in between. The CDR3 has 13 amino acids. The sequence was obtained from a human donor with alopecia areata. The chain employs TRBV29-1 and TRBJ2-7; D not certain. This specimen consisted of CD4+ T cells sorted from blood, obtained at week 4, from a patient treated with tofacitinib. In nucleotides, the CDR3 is TGCAGCGTTGAGCGGCAGCTCGACCACGAGCAGTACTTC. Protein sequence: CSVERQLDHEQYF.